The T cell receptor (beta chain) described here comes from a study of T cell responses to AZD1222 COVID-19 vaccine. Study in general: Second-dose timings of about 4 or about 12 weeks were pooled. Overall study results and limits: There were mostly white British donors and more females than males, and clonal diversity was possibly underestimated. Unmutated regions of variants are reportedly targeted by nearly half of spike-specific TCRs.

The data were produced by immunoSEQ multiplex PCR, yet TCRdb's version contains in-frame clones alone and is incomplete. This table has under 150,000 clones, 80% to 90% appearing once. Notes on this clone: The target antigen is unknown.

Trimming cost V 0 bases and J 8 bases, with 23 bases left between them. From germline, CDR1 is SGDLS and CDR2 YYNGEE. The CDR3 sequence is 17 residues long. This sample comprised peripheral blood, obtained on day 0 of AZD1222 vaccination. The J gene is TRBJ2-5, the V gene TRBV9; D perhaps matches TRBD2 (5 bases). This receptor was taken from an adult in good health. Here the CDR3 reads CASSVGPPSVSGGTQYF. The CDR3 DNA is TGTGCCAGCAGCGTAGGACCCCCCTCGGTGAGCGGAGGAACCCAGTACTTC.